The 21 T cell receptor beta chains presented below share a single source sample, sequenced in a study of OX40 agonist ivuxolimab in advanced cancers. The data were produced by immunoSEQ multiplex PCR, yet TCRdb's version contains in-frame clones alone and is incomplete. This table holds around 140,000 clones, about nine tenths found once. Sequencing was performed on CD4+ or CD8+ T cells sorted from blood, taken in a trial of the OX40 agonist ivuxolimab. The receptors were gathered from an adult with an advanced solid tumor such as melanoma, head and neck, liver or kidney cancer.

To note about this clone: This same CDR3 is encoded by further DNA sequences in the sample. The CDR3 is CASSFLNEKLFF. CDR3 bases: TGTGCCAGCAGTTTTCTTAATGAAAAACTGTTTTTT. This chain joins TRBV27 and TRBJ1-4; D gene ambiguous. Germline values: CDR1 MNHEY, CDR2 SMNVEV (reference sequence). V shed 3 bases and J shed 4 bases, with 3 bases lying between them. This CDR3 has 12 amino acids.

This rearrangement joins TRBV29-1 to TRBJ1-1, with D maybe TRBD1 (6 bases). The CDR3 is made up of 15 amino acids. Trimming took off 5 bases at V and 1 base at J, with 17 bases between the two ends. Germline lookup yields CDR1 SQVTM and CDR2 ANQGSEA. Written as DNA, the CDR3 is TGCAGCGTTTCCGGCCTGACAGGAGGGAACACTGAAGCTTTCTTT. Encoded protein: CSVSGLTGGNTEAFF.

CDR3 region: CASSRIDSFHTIQYF. The CDR3 nucleotides read TGTGCCAGCAGCCGAATAGACAGTTTTCATACCATTCAGTACTTC. This chain joins TRBV11-1 and TRBJ2-4, with D maybe TRBD1 (5 bases). The CDR3 spans 15 residues. Trimming removed 5 bases at V and 9 bases at J, with 20 bases between. From germline, CDR1 is SGHAT and CDR2 FQDESV (reference sequence).

This chain joins TRBV4-3 and TRBJ2-5; 9 positions match TRBD2. CDR1 LGHNA and CDR2 YSLEER come from the germline V gene. CDR3 size: 17 residues. V lost 4 bases, J lost 4 bases, and 13 bases stayed unmatched. CDR3 amino acids: CASSPDLDSGRGETQYF. The DNA for the CDR3 is TGCGCCAGCAGCCCTGACCTTGATAGCGGGAGAGGAGAGACCCAGTACTTC.

This clone was observed once. The chain employs TRBV30 and TRBJ1-3; D unresolved. The CDR3 runs to 11 residues. The germline gives CDR1 GTSNPN, CDR2 SVGIG (reference sequence). The V end lost 6 bases, the J end lost 6 bases, and 9 bases lay between the germline ends. The CDR3 spells CACRPENTIYF. In nucleotides, the CDR3 is TGTGCCTGCAGGCCGGAAAACACCATATATTTT.

The chain carries TRBV27 and TRBJ1-5; TRBD1 aligns across 8 bases. The germline V gene encodes CDR1 MNHEY and CDR2 SMNVEV (reference sequence). Trimming removed 5 bases from V and 6 bases from J; junction bases left unmatched: 3. The CDR3 is 13 residues long. The DNA of the CDR3 is TGTGCCAGCAGTGACAGGGGCGGTCAGCCCCAGCATTTT. Its translation is CASSDRGGQPQHF.

The gene calls are TRBV5-1 and TRBJ2-3, with D possibly TRBD1 on 6 matching bases. This CDR3 comprises 13 residues. Trimming pared 7 bases from V and 4 bases from J, leaving 13 bases between. Looked up from germline, CDR1 is SGHRS and CDR2 is YFSETQ. The CDR3, as DNA: TGCGCCAGCGCCACAGGGTCCTCAGATACGCAGTATTTT. This codes for CASATGSSDTQYF.

The gene calls are TRBV7-9 and TRBJ2-1; TRBD2 might be the D (6 bases). V lost 3 bases and J lost 5, with 8 bases in between. Germline values: CDR1 SEHNR, CDR2 FQNEAQ (reference sequence). The CDR3 has 13 amino acids. As DNA, the CDR3 is TGTGCCAGCAGCTTGATAGCGGACAATGAGCAGTTCTTC. Translated, it gives CASSLIADNEQFF.

This chain uses TRBV6-4 with TRBJ2-1; the D gene is possibly TRBD1 (5 bases). Germline-derived CDR1 and CDR2 are MRHNA and SNTAGT. This CDR3 contains 13 residues. The V gene lost 6 bases and the J gene lost 6 bases, with 12 bases spanning the gap. In DNA, the CDR3 is TGTGCCAGCAGCGCCAGGGAAGTCAATGAGCAGTTCTTC. Protein: CASSAREVNEQFF.

V gene TRBV5-1 combines with J gene TRBJ2-7, with 8 bases matching TRBD2. This CDR3 has 15 residues. V was clipped by 4 bases and J by 2 bases; unmatched bases: 8. CDR1 SGHRS and CDR2 YFSETQ come from the germline V gene. This CDR3 reads CASSNGLAGTYEQYF. The CDR3 nucleotides are TGCGCCAGCAGCAACGGACTAGCCGGGACCTACGAGCAGTACTTC.

CDR3 loop: CASRQPGTDNSPLHF. The CDR3 nucleotides read TGCGCCAGCAGGCAACCCGGGACAGATAATTCACCCCTCCACTTT. The chain links TRBV5-1 to TRBJ1-6, with 7 bases identical to TRBD1. The junction had 7 bases not matched to a gene; V was cut back by 5 bases and J by 5 bases. This CDR3 comprises 15 residues. Germline CDR1 is SGHRS and CDR2 is YFSETQ.

About this clone itself: Other nucleotide sequences from this sample produce the same CDR3. V is TRBV6-5 and J is TRBJ2-7, with D hard to call. Germline loops: CDR1 MNHEY, CDR2 SVGAGI. This CDR3 is built from 15 residues. Between the trimmed V and J ends, which lost 0 bases and 3 bases, there was a span of 12 bases. This CDR3 reads CASSYSNQADYEQYF. The CDR3 coding sequence is TGTGCCAGCAGTTACTCGAACCAGGCAGACTACGAGCAGTACTTC.

The CDR3 loop reads CASSMLAGSYEQYF. In nucleotides, the CDR3 is TGTGCCAGTAGTATGCTCGCGGGAAGTTACGAGCAGTACTTC. The V call is TRBV19, the J call TRBJ2-7, with D maybe TRBD2 (6 bases). The CDR3 sequence is 14 residues long. Trimming shortened V by 3 bases and J by 4 bases, and 13 bases separated the two germline ends. Germline CDR1 reads LNHDA; CDR2 reads SQIVND (reference sequence).

V is TRBV28 and J is TRBJ1-4, with D maybe TRBD1 (5 bases). This CDR3 region has 15 residues. The germline V gene encodes CDR1 MDHEN and CDR2 SYDVKM. Trimming removed 5 bases at V and 1 base at J, with 11 bases between. The CDR3 bases are TGTGCCAGCAGTACGGGACGCCGAACTAATGAAAAACTGTTTTTT. Translated, it gives CASSTGRRTNEKLFF.

V gene TRBV19 combines with J gene TRBJ2-1; 15 bases agree with TRBD2. Trimming took 3 bases from V and 2 from J; bases not matched to a gene: 2. Per germline, CDR1 LNHDA and CDR2 SQIVND (reference sequence). This CDR3 contains 17 residues. The CDR3 here is CASSIWTSGRAYNEQFF. The DNA for the CDR3 is TGTGCCAGTAGTATTTGGACTAGCGGGAGGGCCTACAATGAGCAGTTCTTC.

V is TRBV6-6 and J is TRBJ1-4, with no clear D. Germline-derived CDR1 and CDR2 are MNHNY and SVGAGI (reference sequence). There are 15 residues in the CDR3. CDR3 DNA sequence: TGTGTCACACAGTTCGCAGAAAATTCTAATGAAAAACTGTTTTTT. It translates to CVTQFAENSNEKLFF.

The chain uses TRBV6-1 and TRBJ2-3; 11 bases agree with TRBD2. The germline gives CDR1 MNHNS, CDR2 SASEGT. J was trimmed by 4 bases and V by 0 bases; bases with no gene match: 3. The CDR3 has 16 residues. CDR3 in DNA: TGTGCCAGCAGTGAAGCTAGCGGGAGGGCTTCAGATACGCAGTATTTT. This codes for CASSEASGRASDTQYF.

This chain connects TRBV5-1 to TRBJ2-1; D is undetermined. CDR3 size: 15 residues. Trimming cost V 4 bases and J 7 bases, with 18 bases left between them. CDR1 is SGHRS, CDR2 YFSETQ, per germline. The CDR3 region is CASSDRPDRWNEQFF. DNA for the CDR3: TGCGCCAGCAGCGATCGACCGGATCGATGGAATGAGCAGTTCTTC.

This clone was seen once. The V gene is TRBV10-1, the J gene TRBJ2-2; the D call may be TRBD1 or TRBD2 (6 bases each). V was cut by 0 bases and J by 8 bases, with 13 bases left in between. This CDR3 has 15 amino acids. The V gene's germline CDR1 is WNHNN and CDR2 SYGVQD (reference sequence). CDR3 nucleotides: TGCGCCAGCAGTGAGTCCGGGGGCGTTGGAGGGGAGCTGTTTTTT. Translating it yields CASSESGGVGGELFF.

The genes are TRBV7-8 and TRBJ1-5; TRBD1 agrees at 7 bases. CDR1 and CDR2 (germline): SGHVS, FQNEAQ. V lost 5 bases to trimming and J lost 3 bases; unmatched junction nucleotides: 7. The CDR3 extends over 15 amino acids. CDR3 nucleotide sequence: TGTGCCAGCAGCGCCCGGGACAGCCCCAATCAGCCCCAGCATTTT. It codes for CASSARDSPNQPQHF. The full variable domain, completed using reference TRBV7-8 and TRBJ1-5, is GAGVSQSPRYKVAKRGQDVALRCDPISGHVSLFWYQQALGQGPEFLTYFQNEAQLDKSGLPSDRFFAERPEGSVSTLKIQRTQQEDSAVYLCASSARDSPNQPQHFGDGTRLSIL.

The rearrangement links TRBV28 to TRBJ2-7; perhaps TRBD1 as D (8 bases). This CDR3 contains 13 residues. Germline CDR1 reads MDHEN; CDR2 reads SYDVKM. Trimming pared 6 bases from V and 3 bases from J, leaving 12 bases between. CDR3 DNA: TGTGCCAGCAGGACAGGGGAGGGCTACGAGCAGTACTTC. Protein: CASRTGEGYEQYF.